A selection of T cell receptor beta chains follows, all from one sample in a study of blood T cell repertoires in COVID-19. The assay was immunoSEQ multiplex PCR, and TCRdb's table has in-frame clones only and misses some. The sample gives 150,000 to 200,000 clones, around four fifths of which show up once; around 2.7% is in the top ten. Source material: peripheral blood. The receptors originated from a man aged 65 to 85 with acute or convalescent COVID-19. Both conserved end residues are part of each CDR3. Fields, in order: clone size, D gene, V gene, J gene, CDR3 protein, CDR3 DNA. The D gene is left open where the match is weak. Only part of the rows carry a size: once, few, many, or a class if the clone is expanded.

size: few
D: -
V: TRBV12-3/TRBV12-4
J: TRBJ1-3
CDR3: CASSFGSGNTIYF
DNA: TGTGCCAGCAGTTTCGGCTCTGGAAACACCATATATTTT

size: -
D: -
V: TRBV7-9
J: TRBJ2-1
CDR3: CASSPTGFINEQFF
DNA: TGTGCCAGCAGCCCGACAGGTTTTATTAATGAGCAGTTCTTC

size: many
D: -
V: TRBV5-1
J: TRBJ1-2
CDR3: CASSLLTTYGYTF
DNA: TGCGCCAGCAGCTTGTTAACAACATATGGCTACACCTTC

size: -
D: -
V: TRBV7-8
J: TRBJ2-7
CDR3: CASSFSDYGEQYF
DNA: TGTGCCAGCAGCTTTTCTGATTACGGGGAGCAGTACTTC

size: few
D: -
V: TRBV2
J: TRBJ2-7
CDR3: CASSDDKDTSSYEQYF
DNA: TGTGCCAGCAGTGACGATAAGGACACAAGCTCCTACGAGCAGTACTTC

size: few
D: TRBD2
V: TRBV19
J: TRBJ2-1
CDR3: CASSTSGRNNEQFF
DNA: TGTGCCAGTAGTACTAGCGGGAGGAATAATGAGCAGTTCTTC

size: -
D: TRBD1
V: TRBV7-8
J: TRBJ1-2
CDR3: CASSFGTGGAFGYTF
DNA: TGTGCCAGCAGCTTCGGGACAGGGGGCGCTTTTGGCTACACCTTC

size: -
D: TRBD2
V: TRBV27
J: TRBJ2-5
CDR3: CASSLLAGVRETQYF
DNA: TGTGCCAGCAGTTTACTAGCGGGAGTAAGAGAGACCCAGTACTTC

size: few
D: TRBD1
V: TRBV7-9
J: TRBJ1-5
CDR3: CASSRDSEQYQPQHF
DNA: TGTGCCAGCAGCCGGGACAGCGAGCAATATCAGCCCCAGCATTTT

size: -
D: TRBD2
V: TRBV7-3
J: TRBJ2-1
CDR3: CASSWTWTRYPNEQFF
DNA: TGTGCCAGCAGTTGGACATGGACTAGATACCCCAATGAGCAGTTCTTC

size: -
D: TRBD2
V: TRBV6-5
J: TRBJ2-7
CDR3: CASSKPREGPYEQYF
DNA: TGTGCCAGCAGTAAGCCCCGGGAGGGCCCCTACGAGCAGTACTTC

size: few
D: -
V: TRBV19
J: TRBJ1-5
CDR3: CASSTQGNQPQHF
DNA: TGTGCCAGTAGTACACAGGGAAATCAGCCCCAGCATTTT

size: many
D: -
V: TRBV7-9
J: TRBJ2-7
CDR3: CASSLVSGRSYEQYF
DNA: TGTGCCAGCAGCTTAGTTTCGGGTAGGTCCTACGAGCAGTACTTC

size: -
D: TRBD1
V: TRBV19
J: TRBJ1-2
CDR3: CASSVLRDRKNYGYTF
DNA: TGTGCCAGTAGTGTCCTCCGGGACAGGAAGAACTATGGCTACACCTTC

size: -
D: -
V: TRBV11-2
J: TRBJ1-3
CDR3: CASSLVGGFSGNTIYF
DNA: TGTGCCAGCAGCTTAGTTGGGGGGTTCTCTGGAAACACCATATATTTT

size: -
D: -
V: TRBV5-1
J: TRBJ2-3
CDR3: CASRSGSTDTQYF
DNA: TGCGCCAGCAGATCGGGTTCCACAGATACGCAGTATTTT

size: -
D: TRBD1
V: TRBV6-2/TRBV6-3
J: TRBJ1-1
CDR3: CASSYSGQGWTEAFF
DNA: TGTGCCAGCAGTTACTCGGGACAGGGGTGGACTGAAGCTTTCTTT

size: few
D: TRBD2
V: TRBV7-9
J: TRBJ2-5
CDR3: CASSLVAGWQETQYF
DNA: TGTGCCAGCAGCTTGGTAGCGGGGTGGCAAGAGACCCAGTACTTC

size: -
D: -
V: TRBV6-5
J: TRBJ1-3
CDR3: CASSYLGALENTIYF
DNA: TGTGCCAGCAGTTACTTGGGGGCCCTTGAAAACACCATATATTTT

size: -
D: -
V: TRBV14
J: TRBJ2-1
CDR3: CASSLGQYNEQFF
DNA: TGTGCCAGCAGCTTGGGACAATACAATGAGCAGTTCTTC

size: -
D: -
V: TRBV12-3/TRBV12-4
J: TRBJ2-7
CDR3: CASGGGGGEQYF
DNA: TGTGCCAGCGGCGGGGGAGGGGGCGAGCAGTACTTC

size: -
D: -
V: TRBV4-1
J: TRBJ2-5
CDR3: CASSQGGSRPGETQYF
DNA: TGCGCCAGCAGCCAAGGAGGTAGTCGGCCCGGAGAGACCCAGTACTTC

size: once
D: TRBD2
V: TRBV6-5
J: TRBJ2-3
CDR3: CASSYSGGGFTDTQYF
DNA: TGTGCCAGCAGTTACTCTGGGGGGGGGTTCACAGATACGCAGTATTTT

size: -
D: TRBD2
V: TRBV10-2
J: TRBJ2-1
CDR3: CASRASGGDEQFF
DNA: TGCGCCAGCAGGGCTAGCGGGGGGGATGAGCAGTTCTTC

size: -
D: TRBD2
V: TRBV7-3
J: TRBJ2-1
CDR3: CASSPAGTSGSAEQFF
DNA: TGTGCCAGCAGCCCCGCCGGGACTAGCGGGAGTGCTGAGCAGTTCTTC

size: -
D: -
V: TRBV6-6
J: TRBJ1-3
CDR3: CASSPREVVDTIYF
DNA: TGTGCCAGCAGTCCCCGTGAGGTTGTTGACACCATATATTTT

size: -
D: TRBD2
V: TRBV10-3
J: TRBJ2-1
CDR3: CATTLGLDKNNEQFF
DNA: TGTGCCACTACGCTCGGACTAGACAAAAACAATGAGCAGTTCTTC

size: -
D: TRBD2
V: TRBV28
J: TRBJ2-7
CDR3: CASSVRTSGRYEQYF
DNA: TGTGCCAGCAGCGTTAGGACTAGCGGACGCTACGAGCAGTACTTC

size: once
D: -
V: TRBV18
J: TRBJ2-1
CDR3: CASSPSVLYNEQFF
DNA: TGTGCCAGCTCACCATCAGTGTTATACAATGAGCAGTTCTTC

size: -
D: TRBD1
V: TRBV12-5
J: TRBJ2-2
CDR3: CASAGGTGFSGELFF
DNA: TGTGCTAGTGCCGGGGGGACAGGGTTTAGCGGGGAGCTGTTTTTT

size: few
D: -
V: TRBV5-1
J: TRBJ1-3
CDR3: CASRNLDRISGNTIYF
DNA: TGCGCCAGCAGGAACCTTGACAGGATCTCTGGAAACACCATATATTTT

size: many
D: -
V: TRBV5-1
J: TRBJ1-1
CDR3: CASSLGGSGAEAFF
DNA: TGCGCCAGCAGCTTGGGTGGGAGTGGCGCTGAAGCTTTCTTT

size: -
D: TRBD2
V: TRBV27
J: TRBJ2-2
CDR3: CASSFPGTSNTGELFF
DNA: TGTGCCAGCAGTTTCCCGGGGACTAGTAACACCGGGGAGCTGTTTTTT

size: -
D: -
V: TRBV7-9
J: TRBJ1-4
CDR3: CASSPFTGGEKLFF
DNA: TGTGCCAGCAGCCCCTTTACGGGGGGCGAAAAACTGTTTTTT

size: -
D: -
V: TRBV27
J: TRBJ2-6
CDR3: CASSLSQDILSGANVLTF
DNA: TGTGCCAGCAGTTTATCACAGGACATATTATCTGGGGCCAACGTCCTGACTTTC

size: -
D: -
V: TRBV5-1
J: TRBJ2-6
CDR3: CASRFTGIESSGANVLTF
DNA: TGCGCCAGCAGATTTACAGGGATTGAATCCTCTGGGGCCAACGTCCTGACTTTC

size: -
D: TRBD1
V: TRBV5-1
J: TRBJ2-1
CDR3: CASSPGTAYNEQFF
DNA: TGCGCCAGCAGCCCCGGGACAGCATACAATGAGCAGTTCTTC

size: -
D: TRBD2
V: TRBV6-1
J: TRBJ2-3
CDR3: CASSEAPPGGSLPTQYF
DNA: TGTGCCAGCAGTGAAGCGCCTCCGGGAGGAAGCCTACCTACGCAGTATTTT

size: -
D: -
V: TRBV15
J: TRBJ1-3
CDR3: CATSRGPTVSGNTIYF
DNA: TGTGCCACCAGCAGAGGCCCTACAGTCTCTGGAAACACCATATATTTT

size: few
D: -
V: TRBV28
J: TRBJ2-3
CDR3: CASSFFPTSTDTQYF
DNA: TGTGCCAGCAGTTTTTTTCCTACTAGCACAGATACGCAGTATTTT

size: -
D: TRBD2
V: TRBV12-5
J: TRBJ2-3
CDR3: CASGSRTSGTDTQYF
DNA: TGTGCTAGTGGTTCAAGGACTAGCGGCACAGATACGCAGTATTTT

size: once
D: -
V: TRBV6-5
J: TRBJ2-7
CDR3: CASSYSILETYEQYF
DNA: TGTGCCAGCAGTTACTCGATTTTAGAAACCTACGAGCAGTACTTC

size: -
D: -
V: TRBV12-1
J: TRBJ1-4
CDR3: CASSFPGGHEKLFF
DNA: TGTGCCAGCAGCTTTCCAGGGGGACACGAAAAACTGTTTTTT

size: -
D: -
V: TRBV5-3
J: TRBJ1-1
CDR3: CARSQTVMNTEAFF
DNA: TGTGCCAGAAGTCAGACAGTTATGAACACTGAAGCTTTCTTT

size: few
D: -
V: TRBV30
J: TRBJ2-7
CDR3: CAWSLTVSEQYF
DNA: TGTGCCTGGAGTTTGACAGTAAGCGAGCAGTACTTC

size: -
D: -
V: TRBV6-2/TRBV6-3
J: TRBJ2-3
CDR3: CASSYSKQDTDTQYF
DNA: TGTGCCAGCAGTTACTCGAAACAGGATACAGATACGCAGTATTTT

size: few
D: TRBD1
V: TRBV25-1
J: TRBJ1-6
CDR3: CASSDAYRGSSYNSPLHF
DNA: TGTGCCAGCAGTGACGCGTACAGGGGGAGCTCCTATAATTCACCCCTCCACTTT

size: few
D: TRBD1
V: TRBV4-3
J: TRBJ1-2
CDR3: CASSQATGAYGYTF
DNA: TGCGCCAGCAGCCAAGCTACAGGGGCCTATGGCTACACCTTC